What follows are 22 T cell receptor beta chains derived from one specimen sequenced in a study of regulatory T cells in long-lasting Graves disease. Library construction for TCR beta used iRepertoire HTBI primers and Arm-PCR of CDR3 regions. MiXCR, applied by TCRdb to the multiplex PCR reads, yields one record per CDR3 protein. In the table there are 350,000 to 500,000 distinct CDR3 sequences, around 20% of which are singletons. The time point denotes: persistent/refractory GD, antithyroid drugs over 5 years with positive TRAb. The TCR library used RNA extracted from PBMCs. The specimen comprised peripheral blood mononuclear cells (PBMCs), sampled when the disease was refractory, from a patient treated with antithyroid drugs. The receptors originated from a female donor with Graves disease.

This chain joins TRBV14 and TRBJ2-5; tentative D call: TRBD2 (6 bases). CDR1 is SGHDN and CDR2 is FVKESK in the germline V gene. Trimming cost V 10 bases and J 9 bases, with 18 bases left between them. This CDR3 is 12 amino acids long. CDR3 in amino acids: CATGTEPGSQYF. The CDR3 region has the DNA TGTGCCACCGGGACTGAACCAGGGTCCCAGTACTTC.

The CDR3 loop is CASSQVAGRYEQYF. CDR3 coding DNA: TGCGCCAGCAGCCAGGTAGCGGGCCGATACGAGCAGTACTTC. This chain connects TRBV4-1 to TRBJ2-7; 7 positions match TRBD2. The germline CDR1 and CDR2 sequences are MGHRA and YSYEKL. Trimming took 3 bases from V and 4 from J; bases not matched to a gene: 6. The CDR3 loop spans 14 amino acids.

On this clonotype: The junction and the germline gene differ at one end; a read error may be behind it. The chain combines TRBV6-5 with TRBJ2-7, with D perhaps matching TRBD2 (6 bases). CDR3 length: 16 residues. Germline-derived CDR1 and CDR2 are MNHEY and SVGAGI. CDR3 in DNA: TGTGCCAGCAGTTACTCTGCCGGGGGAGAACTACGAGCAGCGCTCTTC. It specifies CASSYSAGGELRAALF.

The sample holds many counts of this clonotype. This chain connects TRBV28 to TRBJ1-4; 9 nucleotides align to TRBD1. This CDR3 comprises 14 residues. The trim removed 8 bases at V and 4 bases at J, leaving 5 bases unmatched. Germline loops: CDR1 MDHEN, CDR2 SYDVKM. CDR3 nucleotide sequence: TGTGCCAGCGGAACAGGGGGCATTAATGAAAAACTGTTTTTT. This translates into CASGTGGINEKLFF.

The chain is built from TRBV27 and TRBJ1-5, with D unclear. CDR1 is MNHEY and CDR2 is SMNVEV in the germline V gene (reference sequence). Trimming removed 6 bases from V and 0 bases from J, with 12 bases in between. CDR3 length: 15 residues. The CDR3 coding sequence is TGTGCCAGCAGCCCTGGGTCGAGTAGCAATCAGCCCCAGCATTTT. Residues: CASSPGSSSNQPQHF.

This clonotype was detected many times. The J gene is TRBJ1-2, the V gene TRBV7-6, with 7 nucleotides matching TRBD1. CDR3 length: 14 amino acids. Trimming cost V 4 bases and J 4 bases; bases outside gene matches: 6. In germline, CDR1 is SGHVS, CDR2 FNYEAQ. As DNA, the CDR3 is TGTGCCAGCAGCTCAAATGACAGGGCCTATGGCTACACCTTC. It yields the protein CASSSNDRAYGYTF.

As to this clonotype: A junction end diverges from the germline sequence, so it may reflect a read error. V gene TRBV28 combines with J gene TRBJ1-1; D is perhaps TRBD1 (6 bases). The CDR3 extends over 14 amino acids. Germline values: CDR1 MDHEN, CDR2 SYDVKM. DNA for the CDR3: TGCGCCAGCAGTGGGGGCAGGGGATATACTGAAGCTTTCTTT. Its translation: CASSGGRGYTEAFF.

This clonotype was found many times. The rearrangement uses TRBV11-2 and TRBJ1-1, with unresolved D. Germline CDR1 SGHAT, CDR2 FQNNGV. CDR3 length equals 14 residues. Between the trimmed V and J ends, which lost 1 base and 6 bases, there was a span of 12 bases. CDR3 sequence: CASSLVKVRPEAFF. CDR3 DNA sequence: TGTGCCAGCAGCTTAGTAAAGGTCCGCCCTGAAGCTTTCTTT.

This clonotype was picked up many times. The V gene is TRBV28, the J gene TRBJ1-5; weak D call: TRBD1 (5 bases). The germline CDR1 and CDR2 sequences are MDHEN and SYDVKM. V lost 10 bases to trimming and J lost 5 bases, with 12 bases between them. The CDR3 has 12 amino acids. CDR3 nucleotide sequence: TGTGCCACCAAAGTGGGGGATCAGCCCCAGCATTTT. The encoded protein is CATKVGDQPQHF.

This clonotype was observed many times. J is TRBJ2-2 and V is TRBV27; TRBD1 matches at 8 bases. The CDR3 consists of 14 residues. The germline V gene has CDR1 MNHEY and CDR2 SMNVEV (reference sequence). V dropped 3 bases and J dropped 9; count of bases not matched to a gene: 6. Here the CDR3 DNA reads TGTGCCAGCAGTTTGGACAGGGTTGTCAGGGAGCTGTTTTTT. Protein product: CASSLDRVVRELFF.

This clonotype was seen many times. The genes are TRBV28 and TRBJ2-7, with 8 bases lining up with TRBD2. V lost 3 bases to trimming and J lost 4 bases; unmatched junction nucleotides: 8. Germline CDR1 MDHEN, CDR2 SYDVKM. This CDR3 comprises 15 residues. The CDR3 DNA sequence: TGTGCCAGCAGTTTTCTTCGGGGGGGAATGTACGAGCAGTACTTC. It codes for CASSFLRGGMYEQYF.

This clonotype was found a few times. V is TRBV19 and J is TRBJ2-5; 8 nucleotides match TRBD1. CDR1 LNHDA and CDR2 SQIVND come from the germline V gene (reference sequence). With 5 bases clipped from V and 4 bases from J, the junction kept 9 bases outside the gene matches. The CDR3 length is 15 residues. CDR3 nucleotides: TGTGCCAGTAGTTGGCAGGGGGCGCCTGGAGAGACCCAGTACTTC. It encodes CASSWQGAPGETQYF.

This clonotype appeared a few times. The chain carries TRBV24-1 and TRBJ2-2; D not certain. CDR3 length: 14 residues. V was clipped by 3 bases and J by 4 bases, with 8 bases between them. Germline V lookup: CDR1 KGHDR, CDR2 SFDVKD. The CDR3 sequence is CATSDPTGTGELFF. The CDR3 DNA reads TGTGCCACCAGTGATCCGACGGGCACCGGGGAGCTGTTTTTT.

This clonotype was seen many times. CDR3 region: CASTSRRRPGYEQYF. CDR3 nucleotide sequence: TGCGCCAGCACCTCGCGTAGGCGACCAGGGTACGAGCAGTACTTC. The J gene is TRBJ2-7, the V gene TRBV10-1; D may be TRBD1 (5 bases). CDR3 length: 15 amino acids. The V end lost 7 bases, the J end lost 4 bases, and 20 bases lay between the germline ends. Germline values: CDR1 WNHNN, CDR2 SYGVQD (reference sequence).

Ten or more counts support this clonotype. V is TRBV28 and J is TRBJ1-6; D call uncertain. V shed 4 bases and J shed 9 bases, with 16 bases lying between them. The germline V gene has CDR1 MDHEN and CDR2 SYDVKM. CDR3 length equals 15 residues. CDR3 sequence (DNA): TGTGCCAGCAGTTCAGCCGACGCTTGGGGTTCACCCCTCCACTTT. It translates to CASSSADAWGSPLHF.

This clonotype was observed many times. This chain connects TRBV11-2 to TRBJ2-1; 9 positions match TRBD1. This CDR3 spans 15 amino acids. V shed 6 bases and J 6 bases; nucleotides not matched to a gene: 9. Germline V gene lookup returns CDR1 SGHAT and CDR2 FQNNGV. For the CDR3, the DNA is TGTGCCAGCAGGAAGAGGACAGGGGCATTCAATGAGCAGTTCTTC. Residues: CASRKRTGAFNEQFF.

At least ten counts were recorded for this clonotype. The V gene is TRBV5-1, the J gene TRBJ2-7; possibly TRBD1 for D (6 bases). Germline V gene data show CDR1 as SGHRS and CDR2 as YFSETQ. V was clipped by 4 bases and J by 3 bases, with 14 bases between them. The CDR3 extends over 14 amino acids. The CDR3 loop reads CASSRWGLVYEQYF. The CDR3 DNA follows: TGCGCCAGCAGCCGCTGGGGGCTAGTCTACGAGCAGTACTTC.

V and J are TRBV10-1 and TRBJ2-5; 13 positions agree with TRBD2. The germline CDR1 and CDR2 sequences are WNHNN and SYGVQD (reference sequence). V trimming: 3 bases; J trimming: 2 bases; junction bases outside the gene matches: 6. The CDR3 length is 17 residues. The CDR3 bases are TGCGCCAGCAGTGAACGGGGACTAGCGGGACCACAAGAGACCCAGTACTTC. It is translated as CASSERGLAGPQETQYF.

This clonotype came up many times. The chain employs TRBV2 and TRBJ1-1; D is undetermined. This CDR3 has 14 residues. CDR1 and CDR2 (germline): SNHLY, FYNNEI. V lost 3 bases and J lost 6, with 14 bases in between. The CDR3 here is CASSDSKRMAEAFF. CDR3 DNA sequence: TGTGCCAGCAGTGATTCCAAACGGATGGCTGAAGCTTTCTTT.

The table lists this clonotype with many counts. This CDR3 is CASSLMGGSSGGELFF. As DNA, the CDR3 is TGTGCCAGCAGCTTAATGGGCGGGAGTTCCGGCGGGGAGCTGTTTTTT. The chain links TRBV7-8 to TRBJ2-2; 7 bases line up with TRBD2. The CDR3 runs to 16 residues. The V gene's germline CDR1 is SGHVS and CDR2 FQNEAQ. Unmatched junction bases numbered 10, after V lost 2 bases and J lost 7 bases.

CDR3 coding DNA: TGTGCCAGCTGGGGACTAGCGGGTGGTAATGAGCAGTTCTTC. Translated: CASWGLAGGNEQFF. This chain uses TRBV2 with TRBJ2-1; 12 bases match TRBD2. In germline, CDR1 is SNHLY, CDR2 FYNNEI. The J segment lost 7 bases and the V segment lost 8 bases, leaving 6 bases of the junction unmatched. The length of the CDR3 is 14 residues.

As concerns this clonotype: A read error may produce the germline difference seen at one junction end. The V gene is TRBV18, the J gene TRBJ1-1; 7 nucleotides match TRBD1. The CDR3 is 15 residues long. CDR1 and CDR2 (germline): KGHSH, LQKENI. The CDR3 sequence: CASSPMDRKNTVAFF. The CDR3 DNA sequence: TGTGCCAGCTCACCGATGGACAGGAAGAACACTGTAGCTTTCTTT.